The next 9 T cell receptor beta chains were all read from a single sample in a study of cytomegalovirus exposure and HLA in healthy donors. The PCR employed 60 Vbeta primers together with 13 Jbeta primers. TCRdb's copy holds only in-frame clones and misses some; the assay was immunoSEQ multiplex PCR. The sample carries about 79,000 clones, 67% recorded once. The sample was PBMCs. The receptors shown here come from a woman between 50 and 59 years old in good health and CMV-seropositive.

This sequence joins TRBV7-3 and TRBJ1-2; D may be TRBD1 (5 bases). V lost 5 bases, J lost 6 bases, and 13 bases lay in between. This CDR3 comprises 13 residues. CDR1 and CDR2 from the germline V gene are SGHTA and FQGTGA. In DNA form, the CDR3 reads TGTGCCAGCAGCGTAGGGACTGCGGATGGCTACACCTTC. Translation gives CASSVGTADGYTF.

This chain joins TRBV5-1 and TRBJ2-1; TRBD2 matches 7 bases. CDR1 is SGHRS and CDR2 is YFSETQ in the germline V gene. V shed 6 bases, J shed 5 bases, and the junction held 14 bases outside the gene matches. This CDR3 contains 16 residues. The CDR3 sequence: CASTIIPSGPNNEQFF. In DNA form, the CDR3 reads TGCGCCAGCACCATAATCCCTAGCGGACCAAACAATGAGCAGTTCTTC.

The chain has TRBV7-3 and TRBJ2-1; a weak D match, TRBD1 (6 bases). V was shortened by 2 bases and J by 5 bases, with 22 bases between the two germline ends. This CDR3 is built from 18 residues. CDR1 and CDR2 from the germline V gene are SGHTA and FQGTGA. Here the CDR3 DNA reads TGTGCCAGCAGCTTATCGTTACAGGGTGACCCGTTGGACAATGAGCAGTTCTTC. Protein sequence: CASSLSLQGDPLDNEQFF.

The chain combines TRBV6-1 with TRBJ2-5; no clear D gene. Germline V CDR1 and CDR2: MNHNS, SASEGT. V shed 4 bases and J shed 2 bases, with 8 bases lying between them. The CDR3 spans 13 residues. CDR3 loop: CASSGWAQETQYF. CDR3 bases: TGTGCCAGCAGTGGGTGGGCGCAAGAGACCCAGTACTTC.

The chain employs TRBV4-2 and TRBJ1-4, with a weak D call TRBD1 (5 bases). CDR1 is LGHNA and CDR2 is YNFKEQ in the germline V gene. Trimming pared 5 bases from V and 8 bases from J, leaving 18 bases between. There are 15 residues in the CDR3. The CDR3 region is CASSEPVGLGEKLFF. CDR3 nucleotide sequence: TGTGCCAGCAGCGAGCCTGTGGGGCTCGGGGAAAAACTGTTTTTT.

The genes are TRBV28 and TRBJ1-1; 9 positions agree with TRBD1. J was trimmed by 0 bases and V by 4 bases; bases with no gene match: 6. The germline V gene has CDR1 MDHEN and CDR2 SYDVKM. The CDR3 is 16 amino acids. DNA for the CDR3: TGTGCCAGCAGTTCCCGGACAGGGGTTATGAACACTGAAGCTTTCTTT. Translated: CASSSRTGVMNTEAFF.

The chain combines TRBV28 with TRBJ2-7, with TRBD2 as a possible D gene (6 bases). The germline CDR1 and CDR2 sequences are MDHEN and SYDVKM. This CDR3 region has 14 residues. Trimming stripped 3 bases from V and 7 bases from J, with 16 bases between. In DNA, the CDR3 is TGTGCCAGCAGTTTGGGGCCGGCGGGGTGGGAGCAGTACGTC. Amino acid sequence: CASSLGPAGWEQYV.

The CDR3 sequence: CASSPQGRANYGYTF. Here the CDR3 DNA reads TGTGCCAGCAGCCCACAGGGGAGAGCTAACTATGGCTACACCTTC. This sequence joins TRBV7-3 and TRBJ1-2; 7 bases match TRBD1. The ends lost 5 bases at V and 0 bases at J; junction bases unmatched: 6. The CDR3 loop spans 15 amino acids. Looked up from germline, CDR1 is SGHTA and CDR2 is FQGTGA.

The chain combines TRBV28 with TRBJ2-7, with TRBD1 identical over 8 bases. The junction had 9 bases not matched to a gene; V was cut back by 5 bases and J by 3 bases. The CDR3 is 15 residues long. Per germline, CDR1 MDHEN and CDR2 SYDVKM. The CDR3 region has the DNA TGTGCCAGCAGTCCCTCCCGGACAGGGTGCTACGAGCAGTACTTC. Translating it yields CASSPSRTGCYEQYF. Full variable domain (rest looked up from reference TRBV28 and TRBJ2-7): DVKVTQSSRYLVKRTGEKVFLECVQDMDHENMFWYRQDPGLGLRLIYFSYDVKMKEKGDIPEGYSVSREKKERFSLILESASTNQTSMYLCASSPSRTGCYEQYFGPGTRLTVT.